The clone carrying this T cell receptor beta chain was found a few times. Profiled with immunoSEQ multiplex PCR; TCRdb holds only in-frame clones, not every one. The table records roughly 250,000 clones, 85% of them present only once. This entry is derived from a study of blood T cell repertoires in COVID-19. CDR1 and CDR2 from the germline V gene are MGHRA and YSYEKL. V lost 3 bases, J lost 5 bases, and 7 bases stayed unmatched. The CDR3 has 15 residues. The sequencing sample was made of peripheral blood. The chain recombines TRBV4-1 with TRBJ1-1; 9 positions match TRBD1. The origin of this receptor is a man in his forties or fifties with acute or convalescent COVID-19. The CDR3 region is CASSHGGTGKTEAFF. The CDR3 DNA sequence: TGCGCCAGCAGCCATGGTGGGACAGGGAAAACTGAAGCTTTCTTT.